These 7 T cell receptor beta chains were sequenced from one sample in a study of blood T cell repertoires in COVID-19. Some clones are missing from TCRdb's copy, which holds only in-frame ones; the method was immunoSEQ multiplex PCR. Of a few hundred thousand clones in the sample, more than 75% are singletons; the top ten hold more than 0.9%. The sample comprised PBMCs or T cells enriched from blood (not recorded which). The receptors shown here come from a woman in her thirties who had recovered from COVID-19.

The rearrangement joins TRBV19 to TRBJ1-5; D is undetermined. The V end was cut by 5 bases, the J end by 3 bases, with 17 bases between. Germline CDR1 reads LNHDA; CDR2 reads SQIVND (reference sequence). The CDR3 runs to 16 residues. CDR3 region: CASSARRGRNNQPQHF. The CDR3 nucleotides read TGTGCCAGTAGTGCCCGACGGGGAAGGAACAATCAGCCCCAGCATTTT.

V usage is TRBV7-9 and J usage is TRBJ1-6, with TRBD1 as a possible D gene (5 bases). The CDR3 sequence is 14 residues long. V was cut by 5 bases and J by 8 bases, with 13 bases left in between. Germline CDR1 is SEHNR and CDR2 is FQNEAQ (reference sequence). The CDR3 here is CASSSQGGDSPLHF. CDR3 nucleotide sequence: TGTGCCAGCAGCAGCCAGGGAGGGGATTCACCCCTCCACTTT. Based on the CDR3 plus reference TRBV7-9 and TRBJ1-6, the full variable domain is DTGVSQNPRHKITKRGQNVTFRCDPISEHNRLYWYRQTLGQGPEFLTYFQNEAQLEKSRLLSDRFSAERPKGSFSTLEIQRTEQGDSAMYLCASSSQGGDSPLHFGNGTRLTVT.

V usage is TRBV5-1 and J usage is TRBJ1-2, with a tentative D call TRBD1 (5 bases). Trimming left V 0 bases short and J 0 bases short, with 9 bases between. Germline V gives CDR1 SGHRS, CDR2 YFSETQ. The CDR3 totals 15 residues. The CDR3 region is CASSLAGGANYGYTF. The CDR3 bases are TGCGCCAGCAGCTTGGCCGGGGGGGCTAACTATGGCTACACCTTC.

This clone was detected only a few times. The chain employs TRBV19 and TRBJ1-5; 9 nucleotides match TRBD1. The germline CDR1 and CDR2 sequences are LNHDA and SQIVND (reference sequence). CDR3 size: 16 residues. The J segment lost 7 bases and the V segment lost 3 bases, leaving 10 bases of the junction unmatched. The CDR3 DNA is TGTGCCAGTAGTATCCCTACAGGGGGCTCCCTGCAGCCCCAGCATTTT. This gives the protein CASSIPTGGSLQPQHF.

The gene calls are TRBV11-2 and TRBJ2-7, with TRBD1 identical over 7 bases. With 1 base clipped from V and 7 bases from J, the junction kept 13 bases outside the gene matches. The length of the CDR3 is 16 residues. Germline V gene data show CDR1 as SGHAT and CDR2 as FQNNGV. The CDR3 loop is CASSLASQGLQGEQYF. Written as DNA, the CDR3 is TGTGCCAGCAGCTTAGCTTCACAGGGGCTCCAGGGGGAGCAGTACTTC.

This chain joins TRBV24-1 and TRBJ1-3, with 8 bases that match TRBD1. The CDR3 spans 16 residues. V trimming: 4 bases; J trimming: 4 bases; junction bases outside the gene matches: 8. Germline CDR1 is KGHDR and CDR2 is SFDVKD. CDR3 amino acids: CATSDAGTGGGNTIYF. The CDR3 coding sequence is TGTGCCACCAGTGACGCCGGGACAGGTGGAGGAAACACCATATATTTT.

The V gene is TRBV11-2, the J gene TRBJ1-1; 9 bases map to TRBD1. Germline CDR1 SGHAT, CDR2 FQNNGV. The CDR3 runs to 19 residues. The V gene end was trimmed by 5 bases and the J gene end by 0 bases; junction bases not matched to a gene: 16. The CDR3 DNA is TGTGCCAGCAGCCATCCAGGAAACAGGGGGCTTCAGATGAACACTGAAGCTTTCTTT. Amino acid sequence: CASSHPGNRGLQMNTEAFF.